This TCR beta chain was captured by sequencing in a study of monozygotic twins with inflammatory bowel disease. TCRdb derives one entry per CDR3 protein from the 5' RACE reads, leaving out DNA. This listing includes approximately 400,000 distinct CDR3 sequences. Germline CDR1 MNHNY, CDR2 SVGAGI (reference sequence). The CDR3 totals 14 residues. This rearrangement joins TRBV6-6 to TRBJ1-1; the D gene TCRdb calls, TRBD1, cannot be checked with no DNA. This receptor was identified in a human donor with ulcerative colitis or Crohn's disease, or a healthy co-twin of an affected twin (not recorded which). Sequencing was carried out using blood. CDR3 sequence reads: CASSLRGRNTEAFF.